This TCR beta chain originates from a study of cytomegalovirus exposure and HLA in healthy donors. These donors were members of the 120-subject validation cohort, a group separate from the approximately 700-subject first cohort. Trimming took off 4 bases at V and 10 bases at J, with 19 bases between the two ends. Germline V gene sequence: CDR1 SNHLY, CDR2 FYNNEI. The CDR3 is made up of 14 amino acids. Findings of the study overall: There were 160 or so TCR beta chains listed as cytomegalovirus-associated. Most TCR sequences were seen very rarely across donors, but some public TCRs occurred in many.

This clone was seen once. Antigen specificity is unknown. Libraries were prepared by immunoSEQ multiplex PCR; TCRdb keeps only in-frame clonotypes and omits some of them. The table includes 300,000 to 450,000 clones, around 86% detected once. This receptor was obtained from a woman in her late teens or twenties in good health and CMV-seronegative. The sample consisted of PBMCs. This chain connects TRBV2 to TRBJ1-1; D possibly corresponds to TRBD1 (5 bases). CDR3 coding DNA: TGTGCCAGCAGTGCCGGGACTGCCAGCAGGTCAGCTTTCTTT. Amino acids: CASSAGTASRSAFF.